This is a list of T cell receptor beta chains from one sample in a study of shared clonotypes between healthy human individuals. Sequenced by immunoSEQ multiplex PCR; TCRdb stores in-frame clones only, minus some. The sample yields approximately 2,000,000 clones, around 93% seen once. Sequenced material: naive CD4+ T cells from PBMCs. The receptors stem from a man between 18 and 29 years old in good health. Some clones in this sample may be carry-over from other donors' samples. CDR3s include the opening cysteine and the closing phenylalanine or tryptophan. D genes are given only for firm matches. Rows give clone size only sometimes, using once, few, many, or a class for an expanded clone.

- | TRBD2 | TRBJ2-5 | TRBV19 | TGTGCCAGTAGTGAGCTAGCGGCCACCCGGGAGACCCAGTACTTC | CASSELAATRETQYF
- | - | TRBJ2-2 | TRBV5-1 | TGCGCCAGCAGCTCTCCTCTCTCCACCGGGGAGCTGTTTTTT | CASSSPLSTGELFF
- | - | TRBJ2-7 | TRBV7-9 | TGTGCCAGCAGTCGTGACTCGGGCGAGCAGTACTTC | CASSRDSGEQYF
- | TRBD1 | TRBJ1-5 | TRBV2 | TGTGCCAGCAGTGATAGGATCGGACAGGGCCCGGGTGGCAATCAGCCCCAGCATTTT | CASSDRIGQGPGGNQPQHF
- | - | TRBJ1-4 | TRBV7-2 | TGTGCCAGCAGCTTAGCTCGCCTCACAACTAATGAAAAACTGTTTTTT | CASSLARLTTNEKLFF
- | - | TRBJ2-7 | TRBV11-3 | TGTGCCAGCACCTGGACGGGCGAGCAGTACTTC | CASTWTGEQYF
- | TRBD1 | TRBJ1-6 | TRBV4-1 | TGCGCCAGCAGCCAAGGGGACAGGGCGAATTCACCCCTCCACTTT | CASSQGDRANSPLHF
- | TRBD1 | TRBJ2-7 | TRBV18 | TGTGCCAGCTCACCAAGGACAGGGGGCGAGTACGAGCAGTACTTC | CASSPRTGGEYEQYF
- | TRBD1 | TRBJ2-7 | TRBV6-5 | TGTGCCAGCAGTCAGACAGGGGGCATAATGTACGAGCAGTACTTC | CASSQTGGIMYEQYF
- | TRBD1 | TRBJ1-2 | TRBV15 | TGTGCCACCAGCAGAGATCTCCGGACAGGGGGAATAGGCTACACCTTC | CATSRDLRTGGIGYTF
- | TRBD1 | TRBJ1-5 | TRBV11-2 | TGTGCCAGCAGCCCCGAGGGACAGGGCAATCAGCCCCAGCATTTT | CASSPEGQGNQPQHF
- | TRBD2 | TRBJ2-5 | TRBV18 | TGTGCCAGCTCACCACCGGACGCTAGCGGGAGTCGAGAGACCCAGTACTTC | CASSPPDASGSRETQYF
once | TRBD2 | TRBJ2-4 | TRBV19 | TGTGCCAGTAGTATACGGGCTAGCGGGAGGCTGAACATTCAGTACTTC | CASSIRASGRLNIQYF
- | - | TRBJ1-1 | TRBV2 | TGTGCCAGCAGTGAAACTGGCGGACAAGAAGCTTTCTTT | CASSETGGQEAFF
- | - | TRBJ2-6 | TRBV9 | TGTGCCAGCGGGAGGGGGTACGGGAGCTCTGGGGCCAACGTCCTGACTTTC | CASGRGYGSSGANVLTF
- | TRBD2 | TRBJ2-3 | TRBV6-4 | TGTGCCAGCAGTCGCCTAGCGGGAGAAACAGATACGCAGTATTTT | CASSRLAGETDTQYF
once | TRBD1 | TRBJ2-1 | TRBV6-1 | TGTGCCAGCAGACGACAGGGCAATGAGCAGTTCTTC | CASRRQGNEQFF
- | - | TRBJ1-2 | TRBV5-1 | TGCGCCAGCAGCCCCGGGCCCACCTATGGCTACACCTTC | CASSPGPTYGYTF
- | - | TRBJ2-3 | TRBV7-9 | TGTGCCAGCAGCCCCCGGGACTTCGCGGGGGATACGCAGTATTTT | CASSPRDFAGDTQYF
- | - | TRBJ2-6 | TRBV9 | TGTGCCAGCACCCAGACGGCAGTCCCCTCTGGGGCCAACGTCCTGACTTTC | CASTQTAVPSGANVLTF
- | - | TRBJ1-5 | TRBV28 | TGTGCCAGCAGTGGGACGGCTCCGACCTATCAGCCCCAGCATTTT | CASSGTAPTYQPQHF
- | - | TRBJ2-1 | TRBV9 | TGTGCCAGCAGCTACTCCATGGACATTCGCTCCTACAATGAGCAGTTCTTC | CASSYSMDIRSYNEQFF
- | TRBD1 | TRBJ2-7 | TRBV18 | TGTGCCAGCTCACCAACACGGGCGACAGGGGCCTACGAGCAGTACTTC | CASSPTRATGAYEQYF
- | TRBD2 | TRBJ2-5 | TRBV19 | TGTGCCAGTAGTATTAGAAGTGGGGGGGACCAAGAGACCCAGTACTTC | CASSIRSGGDQETQYF
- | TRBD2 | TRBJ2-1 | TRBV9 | TGTGCCAGCAGCGGATCGACTAGCGGGAGGGGATACAATGAGCAGTTCTTC | CASSGSTSGRGYNEQFF
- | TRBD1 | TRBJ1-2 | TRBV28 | TGTGCCAGCAGTTTCCTCGGGACAGGAGGCACCTTC | CASSFLGTGGTF
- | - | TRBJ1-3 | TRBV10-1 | TGCGCCAGCAGTGATTTGTCCGCTCGGAACACCATATATTTT | CASSDLSARNTIYF
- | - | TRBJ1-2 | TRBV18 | TGTGCCAGCTCTTCAACGTCGGGGAGTCGCGGCTACACCTTC | CASSSTSGSRGYTF
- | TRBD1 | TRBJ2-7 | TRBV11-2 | TGTGCCAGCAGATACAGACCGGGACAGGGGGTTTACGAGCAGTACTTC | CASRYRPGQGVYEQYF
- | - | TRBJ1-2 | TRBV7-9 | TGTGCCAGCAGCCCGCGTGCGGAGGGCCGCTACACCTTC | CASSPRAEGRYTF
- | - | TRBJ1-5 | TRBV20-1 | TGCAGTGCTAGTCTTGGACAGCCCCAGCATTTT | CSASLGQPQHF
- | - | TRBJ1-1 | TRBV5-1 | TGCGCCAGCAGCTTGGAAGGAGGGTTGTACACTGAAGCTTTCTTT | CASSLEGGLYTEAFF
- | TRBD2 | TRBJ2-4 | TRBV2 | TGTGCCAGCAGAAGGACTAGCGGGGGAGGGAACATTCAGTACTTC | CASRRTSGGGNIQYF
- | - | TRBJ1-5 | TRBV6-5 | TGTGCCAGCAGTTACCGGGCGGGGGGCAATCAGCCCCAGCATTTT | CASSYRAGGNQPQHF
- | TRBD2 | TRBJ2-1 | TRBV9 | TGTGCCAGCAGCACCCAAAGTGGGGCTAGCGGCTACAATGAGCAGTTCTTC | CASSTQSGASGYNEQFF
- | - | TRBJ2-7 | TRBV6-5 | TGTGCCAGCAGCCTAACGGGAGTACCCGGGGAGCAGTACTTC | CASSLTGVPGEQYF
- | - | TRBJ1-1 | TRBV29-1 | TGCAGCGTTGATAGCGGGCATCAAAAGCCTTTCTTT | CSVDSGHQKPFF
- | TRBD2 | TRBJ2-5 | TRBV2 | TGTGCCAGCGGGGCTAGCGGGAGGGGTGTAGAGACCCAGTACTTC | CASGASGRGVETQYF
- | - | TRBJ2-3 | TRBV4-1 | TGCGCCAGCAGCCAAATGCCTAGCCGGACAGATACGCAGTATTTT | CASSQMPSRTDTQYF
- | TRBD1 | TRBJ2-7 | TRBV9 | TGTGCCAGCAGCGTAGGCAGGGGGCAGTACGAGCAGTACTTC | CASSVGRGQYEQYF
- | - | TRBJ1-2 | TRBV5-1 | TGCGCCAGCAGCTTTGCCAGTACTAACTATGGCTACACCTTC | CASSFASTNYGYTF
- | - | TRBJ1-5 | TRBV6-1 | TGTGCCAGCAGTGTTGAGGGGTCTGGAGGCAATCAGCCCCAGCATTTT | CASSVEGSGGNQPQHF
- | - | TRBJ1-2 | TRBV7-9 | TGTGCCAGCAGCTTAGTGGGATCCGCCTATGGCTACACCTTC | CASSLVGSAYGYTF
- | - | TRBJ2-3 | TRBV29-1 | TGCAGCGTGTCGGGGACCCTGGGAGATACGCAGTATTTT | CSVSGTLGDTQYF
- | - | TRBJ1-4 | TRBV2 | TGTGCCGTATTTGACAAGGGAGAAAAACTGTTTTTT | CAVFDKGEKLFF
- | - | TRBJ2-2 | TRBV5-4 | TGTGCCAGCAGCTCACCCGTGGGGTCCGGGGAGCTGTTTTTT | CASSSPVGSGELFF
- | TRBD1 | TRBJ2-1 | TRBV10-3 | TGTGCCATCAGCGGGACACGGGGACAGGGGGCCGATGAGCAGTTCTTC | CAISGTRGQGADEQFF
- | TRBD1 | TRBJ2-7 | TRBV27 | TGTGCCAGCAGTTTCCGGGGACAGACCTACGAGCAGTACTTC | CASSFRGQTYEQYF
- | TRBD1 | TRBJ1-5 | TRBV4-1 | TGCGCCAGCAGCCAAGATAACAGGGGAAGAAATCAGCCCCAGCATTTT | CASSQDNRGRNQPQHF
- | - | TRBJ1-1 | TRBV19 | TGTGCCAGTAAGGTTACGGCATTGGGCGGAGACATGAACACTGAAGCTTTCTTT | CASKVTALGGDMNTEAFF
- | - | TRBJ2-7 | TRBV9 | TGTGCCAGCAGCCCAGAGGTCGGGCGACTCGAGCAGTACTTC | CASSPEVGRLEQYF
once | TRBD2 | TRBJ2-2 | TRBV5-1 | TGCGCCAGCAGCTTCTGGACTAGCGGGAGCACCGGGGAGCTGTTTTTT | CASSFWTSGSTGELFF
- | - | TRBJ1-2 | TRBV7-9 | TGTGCCAGCAGCGTGGCCCCCGGGGGCTGCGCCTTC | CASSVAPGGCAF